This TCR beta chain was recovered during a study of PD-1 blockade in classical Hodgkin lymphoma. Overall study results and limits: Newly diagnosed patients had diversity similar to the baseline diversity of complete responders.

All the patients suffered relapse after autologous stem cell transplantation, and brentuximab vedotin exposure differed. Data came from immunoSEQ multiplex PCR; TCRdb stores just in-frame clones and leaves some out. The table includes some 100,000 clones, around 90% detected once. On this clone: Its specificity is unknown.

Per the germline V gene, CDR1 is MNHEY and CDR2 is SVGAGI. J lost 10 bases, V lost 0 bases, and 3 bases had no gene match. The CDR3 length is 13 residues. The starting material was peripheral blood mononuclear cells (PBMCs), obtained at baseline. The clonotype was recovered from a human donor with classical Hodgkin lymphoma. The chain carries TRBV6-5 and TRBJ2-1; 7 nucleotides line up with TRBD2. The CDR3 nucleotides read TGTGCCAGCAGTTACTCAGCGGGGAACGAGCAGTTCTTC. Protein sequence: CASSYSAGNEQFF.